These T cell receptor beta chains were read from a single sample in a study of siplizumab effects on memory and regulatory T cells. Here immunoSEQ multiplex PCR was the method, and the copy in TCRdb shows in-frame clones only, minus some. In the table there are tens of thousands of clones, about 93% of which are singletons. Source material: non-Treg CD4+ T cells sorted from blood. Every receptor here comes from a human donor in good health. Each CDR3 is given with its conserved first and last residue. D genes are given only for firm matches. Clone size is not always given. Where it is, it says once, few, many or a class for expanded clones.

TRBJ1-1,.,.,TRBV10-1,TGCGCCAGCAGTGAGGTGCCTAACACTGAAGCTTTCTTT,CASSEVPNTEAFF
TRBJ1-4,.,TRBD1,TRBV5-1,TGCGCCAGCAGCTTGGCGGGACAGGGTCGTGAAAAACTGTTTTTT,CASSLAGQGREKLFF
TRBJ1-5,.,TRBD1,TRBV19,TGTGCCCTAGGACAGGGGCTTAATCAGCCCCAGCATTTT,CALGQGLNQPQHF
TRBJ2-3,.,.,TRBV7-9,TGTGCCAGCAGTGTGGGGGGGCGCACAGATACGCAGTATTTT,CASSVGGRTDTQYF
TRBJ2-3,.,.,TRBV11-3,TGTGCCAGCAGCTTATTGGGCCCTGACTCGCCCAACACAGATACGCAGTATTTT,CASSLLGPDSPNTDTQYF
TRBJ2-5,.,TRBD1,TRBV7-2,TGTGCCAGCAGCACATCGACAGGGTCAGGGACCCAGTACTTC,CASSTSTGSGTQYF
TRBJ2-7,.,.,TRBV5-1,TGCGCCAGCAGCTTGCTTGGCTACGAGCAGTACTTC,CASSLLGYEQYF
TRBJ2-5,.,.,TRBV5-5,TGTGCCAGCAGCTTGGGTAGGCCTACGGGGGAGACCCAGTACTTC,CASSLGRPTGETQYF
TRBJ1-5,.,.,TRBV10-3,TGTGCCATCAGTGAGGCAGGGTGGCATCAGCCCCAGCATTTT,CAISEAGWHQPQHF
TRBJ2-7,.,.,TRBV18,TGTGCCAGCTCACTAACAATGGCCGCCGGGGGATACGAGCAGTACTTC,CASSLTMAAGGYEQYF
TRBJ2-5,.,.,TRBV5-1,TGCGCCAGCAGCCGAGGACAGCAAGAGACCCAGTACTTC,CASSRGQQETQYF
TRBJ2-1,.,.,TRBV28,TGTGCCAGCAGTTTATCGTTCCGAGGGGAAAGAACTTACAATGAGCAGTTCTTC,CASSLSFRGERTYNEQFF
TRBJ1-2,.,.,TRBV14,TGTGCCAGCAGCCAAGATTTATTAACCTATGGCTACACCTTC,CASSQDLLTYGYTF
TRBJ2-3,.,.,TRBV18,TGTGCCAGCTCACCACGAGCTCTGCGGCTAGCCACAGATACGCAGTATTTT,CASSPRALRLATDTQYF
TRBJ2-3,.,.,TRBV30,TGTGCCTGGAGTCGGTTATTGGATACGCAGTATTTT,CAWSRLLDTQYF
TRBJ2-1,.,.,TRBV5-4,TGTGCCAGCAGCTTGGGAGTCAATGAGCAGTTCTTC,CASSLGVNEQFF
TRBJ2-1,.,.,TRBV6-5,TGTGCCACTCTAGGCTACAATGAGCAGTTCTTC,CATLGYNEQFF
TRBJ2-1,.,.,TRBV5-1,TGCGCCAGCAGCTTGGACCGGACAGAATACAATGAGCAGTTCTTC,CASSLDRTEYNEQFF
TRBJ1-1,few,.,TRBV5-6,TGTGCCAGCAGCTTGGATATCGATGACGGTGAAGCTTTCTTT,CASSLDIDDGEAFF
TRBJ1-1,.,.,TRBV10-1,TGCGCCAGCAGCGCGGGGGGGAGGAACACTGAAGCTTTCTTT,CASSAGGRNTEAFF
TRBJ2-7,.,TRBD2,TRBV6-1,TGTGCCAGCAGTGAAACTCCGGGACTAGCGTTATACGAGCAGTACTTC,CASSETPGLALYEQYF
TRBJ1-1,.,TRBD1,TRBV6-5,TGTGCCAGCAGTTACAGGGTAGGGGGCGCGGCGGAGGCTTTCTTT,CASSYRVGGAAEAFF
TRBJ1-5,.,.,TRBV9,TGTGCCAGCACCCAGGGGCCGGATCAGCCCCAGCATTTT,CASTQGPDQPQHF
TRBJ2-3,.,.,TRBV6-1,TGTGCCAGCACCCGGGAGACGCAGTATTTT,CASTRETQYF
TRBJ2-5,once,.,TRBV7-8,TGTGCCAGCAGCTTAGCCAAGGGGACAACGTACCAAGAGACCCAGTACTTC,CASSLAKGTTYQETQYF
TRBJ1-1,.,.,TRBV9,TGTGCCAGCAGCGTAGGGTCCTCCACCACTGAAGCTTTCTTT,CASSVGSSTTEAFF
TRBJ1-2,.,TRBD1,TRBV13,TGTGCCAGCAGTATCTACAGGGGGCACATCTATGGCTACACCTTC,CASSIYRGHIYGYTF
TRBJ1-6,.,TRBD1,TRBV6-5,TGTGCCAGCAGTTCAGGGGGCGCGGGTTCACCCCTCCACTTT,CASSSGGAGSPLHF
TRBJ2-7,.,.,TRBV5-1,TGCGCCAGCAGCCTTCACTACGAGCAGTACTTC,CASSLHYEQYF
TRBJ1-1,.,TRBD1,TRBV18,TGTGCCAGCTCACCATTACCGACAGGGAAGTCGAACACTGAAGCTTTCTTT,CASSPLPTGKSNTEAFF
TRBJ2-7,.,.,TRBV5-6,TGTGCCAGCAGCTTGCAGGTGACCTACGAGCAGTACTTC,CASSLQVTYEQYF